These T cell receptor beta chains were read from a single sample in a study of blood T cell repertoires in COVID-19. The table came from immunoSEQ multiplex PCR; TCRdb's copy has only in-frame clones and leaves some out. The sample holds hundreds of thousands of clones, 85% to 90% seen once. The specimen sequenced was peripheral blood. The receptors here all came from a human donor in a cohort sampled during active COVID-19. Both conserved end residues are part of each CDR3. The order of the fields is D gene, J gene, CDR3 length, clone size, V gene, CDR3 protein, CDR3 DNA. D genes are given only for firm matches. Size tells how often a clone was seen (once, few, many) or the class of an expanded clone, and some rows leave it out.

D gene: NA
J gene: TRBJ2-7
CDR3 length: 14
clone size: once
V gene: TRBV11-3
CDR3 protein: CASTPYPWLYEQYF
CDR3 DNA: TGTGCCAGCACCCCATACCCCTGGCTTTACGAGCAGTACTTC

D gene: NA
J gene: TRBJ2-1
CDR3 length: 15
clone size: NA
V gene: TRBV18
CDR3 protein: CASSPIASSYNEQFF
CDR3 DNA: TGTGCCAGCTCACCGATAGCCAGCTCCTACAATGAGCAGTTCTTC

D gene: NA
J gene: TRBJ1-5
CDR3 length: 13
clone size: NA
V gene: TRBV6-5
CDR3 protein: CAASGGLDQPQHF
CDR3 DNA: TGTGCCGCCTCCGGAGGACTCGATCAGCCCCAGCATTTT

D gene: NA
J gene: TRBJ2-3
CDR3 length: 13
clone size: NA
V gene: TRBV4-2
CDR3 protein: CASSQGSADTQYF
CDR3 DNA: TGTGCCAGCAGCCAGGGGAGCGCAGATACGCAGTATTTT

D gene: TRBD1
J gene: TRBJ1-1
CDR3 length: 17
clone size: NA
V gene: TRBV3-1/TRBV3-2
CDR3 protein: CASSHNTWGQMNTEAFF
CDR3 DNA: TGTGCCAGCAGCCATAATACATGGGGACAGATGAACACTGAAGCTTTCTTT

D gene: NA
J gene: TRBJ2-7
CDR3 length: 12
clone size: few
V gene: TRBV29-1
CDR3 protein: CSVEKSGYEQYF
CDR3 DNA: TGCAGCGTTGAAAAATCGGGCTACGAGCAGTACTTC

D gene: NA
J gene: TRBJ2-7
CDR3 length: 12
clone size: NA
V gene: TRBV6-2/TRBV6-3
CDR3 protein: CASSTYWAEQYF
CDR3 DNA: TGTGCCAGCAGCACATACTGGGCCGAGCAGTACTTC

D gene: NA
J gene: TRBJ2-5
CDR3 length: 13
clone size: NA
V gene: TRBV29-1
CDR3 protein: CSVDRTLQETQYF
CDR3 DNA: TGCAGCGTGGACAGAACCCTCCAAGAGACCCAGTACTTC

D gene: NA
J gene: TRBJ2-3
CDR3 length: 15
clone size: NA
V gene: TRBV11-2
CDR3 protein: CASSLEPFGTDTQYF
CDR3 DNA: TGTGCCAGCAGCTTAGAACCTTTCGGTACAGATACGCAGTATTTT

D gene: NA
J gene: TRBJ1-4
CDR3 length: 14
clone size: NA
V gene: TRBV27
CDR3 protein: CASSFAGANEKLFF
CDR3 DNA: TGTGCCAGCAGTTTCGCGGGGGCTAACGAAAAACTGTTTTTT